This TCR beta chain was found in a study of T cell changes during pregnancy in multiple sclerosis (dated by TCRdb to between 2018 and 2021). Study-level background: The study looked at changes in the T cell repertoire across pregnancy in women with multiple sclerosis.

Looking up the germline V gene (reference sequence) yields CDR1 LNHDA and CDR2 SQIVND. The CDR3, from cysteine to phenylalanine, totals 16 residues. Only CDR3 DNA remains: 48 bases, in frame from the first base. Relative to germline, V is missing 6 bases and J is missing 10 bases, with 20 bases of the junction outside any gene match. The library relied on the immunoSEQ multiplex PCR assay. TCRdb re-hosts the immuneACCESS table, in-frame sequences only. Its copies lack some clones; in the studies checked, an unresolved V gene accounts for under half of them, and the cause for the rest is not known. The sample table shows more than 60,000 clones, and about 89% are seen once. About 1.5% of the sample belongs to the ten largest clones. To note about this clone: It lacks a known antigen. Base quality data are lacking; no much larger clone is found one base away.

Rearrangement joined TRBV19 to TRBJ1-1; 7 bases in the middle match TRBD1. This clonotype was obtained from a female donor with multiple sclerosis, enrolled in a pregnancy study. Sample: peripheral blood, taken in the second trimester of pregnancy. The sequence in DNA is TGTGCCAGTAGACGCCATACGAGGGGGCAGGGGGTCGGAGCTTTCTTT. This is translated as CASRRHTRGQGVGAFF. The full variable domain, completed from the reference TRBV19 and TRBJ1-1 proteins outside the CDR3, reads DGGITQSPKYLFRKEGQNVTLSCEQNLNHDAMYWYRQDPGQGLRLIYYSQIVNDFQKGDIAEGYSVSREKKESFPLTVTSAQKNPTAFYLCASRRHTRGQGVGAFFGQGTRLTVV.